The rows below give T cell receptor beta chains drawn from one sample of a study of OX40 agonist ivuxolimab in advanced cancers. Only in-frame clones appear in the TCRdb table, and some are missing; sequencing was by immunoSEQ multiplex PCR. The table includes roughly 81,000 clones, over 85% detected once. Specimen: CD4+ or CD8+ T cells sorted from blood, collected in a trial of the OX40 agonist ivuxolimab. The receptors shown here come from an adult with an advanced solid tumor such as melanoma, head and neck, liver or kidney cancer. The CDR3 runs from the conserved cysteine through the conserved F or W.

j_call: TRBJ1-5; v_call: TRBV19; cdr3_aa: CASSPAPHRAGQPQHF
j_call: TRBJ2-2; v_call: TRBV19; cdr3_aa: CASSMGRDSTRELFF
j_call: TRBJ2-7; v_call: TRBV10-3; cdr3_aa: CAISESSYGSYEQYF
j_call: TRBJ1-1; v_call: TRBV29-1; cdr3_aa: CSVVPGTMGTEAFF
j_call: TRBJ1-1; v_call: TRBV7-9; cdr3_aa: CASSYGTMGTEAFF
j_call: TRBJ2-7; v_call: TRBV11-1; cdr3_aa: CASSLILVGDEQYF
j_call: TRBJ1-4; v_call: TRBV5-1; cdr3_aa: CASSTMSGDSEKLFF
j_call: TRBJ1-5; v_call: TRBV28; cdr3_aa: CASSLGGWEPQHF
j_call: TRBJ2-1; v_call: TRBV7-3; cdr3_aa: CATSPSGGSMEQFF
j_call: TRBJ2-1; v_call: TRBV6-4; cdr3_aa: CASSAQGSDEQFF
j_call: TRBJ2-7; v_call: TRBV11-1; cdr3_aa: CASSADSYEQYF
j_call: TRBJ1-3; v_call: TRBV19; cdr3_aa: CASSIDWGSGNTIYF
j_call: TRBJ1-1; v_call: TRBV7-2; cdr3_aa: CASSLGDRGMSTEAFF
j_call: TRBJ2-2; v_call: TRBV7-3; cdr3_aa: CASSFPGTSLTGELFF
j_call: TRBJ1-5; v_call: TRBV7-3; cdr3_aa: CASSLTGGDQPQHF
j_call: TRBJ2-7; v_call: TRBV27; cdr3_aa: CASSANRDEQYF
j_call: TRBJ2-2; v_call: TRBV29-1; cdr3_aa: CSVEPAEYTGELFF
j_call: TRBJ1-1; v_call: TRBV28; cdr3_aa: CASSLLNTEAFF
j_call: TRBJ2-1; v_call: TRBV29-1; cdr3_aa: CSVPEGVEWQFF
j_call: TRBJ1-1; v_call: TRBV6-5; cdr3_aa: CASRQGAEAFF
j_call: TRBJ2-7; v_call: TRBV5-1; cdr3_aa: CASSLGSGYEQYF
j_call: TRBJ2-1; v_call: TRBV10-3; cdr3_aa: CAISGPSGTYNEQFF
j_call: TRBJ2-7; v_call: TRBV6-5; cdr3_aa: CASTSAGNTYEQYF
j_call: TRBJ2-7; v_call: TRBV6-6; cdr3_aa: CASSYSGLAREQYF
j_call: TRBJ2-3; v_call: TRBV21-1; cdr3_aa: CASIPIAGAPRDTQYF
j_call: TRBJ2-1; v_call: TRBV19; cdr3_aa: CASSDSGAILNEQFF
j_call: TRBJ2-3; v_call: TRBV29-1; cdr3_aa: CSVESARRALADTQYF
j_call: TRBJ1-2; v_call: TRBV7-9; cdr3_aa: CASSTGDYGYTF
j_call: TRBJ2-7; v_call: TRBV9; cdr3_aa: CASSVSDGGSYEQYF
j_call: TRBJ1-3; v_call: TRBV9; cdr3_aa: CASSGASGNTIYF
j_call: TRBJ2-7; v_call: TRBV11-3; cdr3_aa: CASSLVFDGLANSYEQYF
j_call: TRBJ2-5; v_call: TRBV6-5; cdr3_aa: CASRKALAGWETQYF
j_call: TRBJ1-5; v_call: TRBV28; cdr3_aa: CASSSPSNQPQHF
j_call: TRBJ1-4; v_call: TRBV10-3; cdr3_aa: CAISGGTIEGTNEKLFF
j_call: TRBJ1-4; v_call: TRBV7-8; cdr3_aa: CASSLAETGDPNEKLFF
j_call: TRBJ2-1; v_call: TRBV4-3; cdr3_aa: CASSPSSRGAPYNEQFF
j_call: TRBJ2-5; v_call: TRBV7-2; cdr3_aa: CASTTVETQYF
j_call: TRBJ2-7; v_call: TRBV5-4; cdr3_aa: CASRETQHSYEQYF
j_call: TRBJ2-7; v_call: TRBV5-4; cdr3_aa: CASSLGLGIPYEQYF
j_call: TRBJ1-1; v_call: TRBV25-1; cdr3_aa: CASSEAPNTEAFF
j_call: TRBJ1-6; v_call: TRBV27; cdr3_aa: CASSLRTDSYNSPLHF
j_call: TRBJ1-1; v_call: TRBV27; cdr3_aa: CASSLSGRGGAFF
j_call: TRBJ2-6; v_call: TRBV13; cdr3_aa: CASSLEWTGGANVLTF
j_call: TRBJ1-2; v_call: TRBV4-1; cdr3_aa: CASSQEVGTGANYGYTF
j_call: TRBJ2-2; v_call: TRBV11-2; cdr3_aa: CASSSGFRELFF
j_call: TRBJ2-2; v_call: TRBV19; cdr3_aa: CATAWRGSGTGELFF
j_call: TRBJ1-1; v_call: TRBV6-5; cdr3_aa: CASSPDRMNTEAFF
j_call: TRBJ1-2; v_call: TRBV11-2; cdr3_aa: CASSLSGNYGYTF
j_call: TRBJ1-4; v_call: TRBV27; cdr3_aa: CASRYPASTNEKLFF
j_call: TRBJ1-1; v_call: TRBV7-2; cdr3_aa: CASSLGAENTEAFF
j_call: TRBJ2-2; v_call: TRBV20-1; cdr3_aa: CSATKPGELFF
j_call: TRBJ1-2; v_call: TRBV7-9; cdr3_aa: CASSRTGNSYGYTF
j_call: TRBJ2-7; v_call: TRBV6-5; cdr3_aa: CASSLSSGSIYEQYF
j_call: TRBJ2-7; v_call: TRBV7-6; cdr3_aa: CASSSGGSEQYF
j_call: TRBJ2-1; v_call: TRBV7-9; cdr3_aa: CASSSQDRQNEQFF
j_call: TRBJ1-1; v_call: TRBV14; cdr3_aa: CASSHYSVNTEAFF
j_call: TRBJ2-1; v_call: TRBV9; cdr3_aa: CASSLSVSSYNEQFF
j_call: TRBJ2-1; v_call: TRBV7-9; cdr3_aa: CASSRGRSGRDNEQFF
j_call: TRBJ2-5; v_call: TRBV5-1; cdr3_aa: CASSLGDTSQETQYF
j_call: TRBJ1-1; v_call: TRBV2; cdr3_aa: CARKTQGGTEAFF